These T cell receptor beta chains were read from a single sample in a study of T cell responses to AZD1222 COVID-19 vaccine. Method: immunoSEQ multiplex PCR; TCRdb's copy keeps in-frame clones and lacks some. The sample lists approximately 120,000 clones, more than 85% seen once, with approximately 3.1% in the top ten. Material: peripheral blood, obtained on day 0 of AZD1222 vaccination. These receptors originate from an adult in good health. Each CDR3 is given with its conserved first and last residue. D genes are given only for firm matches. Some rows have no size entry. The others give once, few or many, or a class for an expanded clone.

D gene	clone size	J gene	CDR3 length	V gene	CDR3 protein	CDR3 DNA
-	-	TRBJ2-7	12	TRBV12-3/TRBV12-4	CAGSFHPDEQYF	TGTGCCGGCAGTTTCCACCCCGACGAGCAGTACTTC
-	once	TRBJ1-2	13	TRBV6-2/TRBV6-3	CASSWAGAYGYTF	TGTGCCAGCAGCTGGGCGGGGGCCTATGGCTACACCTTC
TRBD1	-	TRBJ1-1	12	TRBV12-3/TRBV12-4	CATQGAGTEAFF	TGTGCCACCCAGGGGGCGGGAACTGAAGCTTTCTTT
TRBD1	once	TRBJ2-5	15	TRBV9	CASSTRQGAAETQYF	TGTGCCAGCAGCACCCGACAGGGGGCGGCGGAGACCCAGTACTTC
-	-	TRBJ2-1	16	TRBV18	CASSPLRPALYNEQFF	TGTGCCAGCTCACCACTCAGGCCAGCACTATACAATGAGCAGTTCTTC
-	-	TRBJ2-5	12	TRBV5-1	CASSLHGETQYF	TGCGCCAGCAGCTTGCACGGAGAGACCCAGTACTTC
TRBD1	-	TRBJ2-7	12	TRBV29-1	CSVGQGAYEQYF	TGCAGCGTTGGACAGGGGGCCTACGAGCAGTACTTC
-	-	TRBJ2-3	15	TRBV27	CASSLSKGYTDTQYF	TGTGCCAGCAGTTTATCGAAAGGGTACACAGATACGCAGTATTTT
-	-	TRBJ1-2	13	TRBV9	CASSAGRVEGYTF	TGTGCCAGCAGCGCTGGGAGGGTGGAGGGCTACACCTTC
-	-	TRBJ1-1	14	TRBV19	CASRIRGRYTEAFF	TGTGCCAGTAGGATCAGGGGACGCTACACTGAAGCTTTCTTT
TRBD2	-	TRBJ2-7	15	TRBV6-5	CASRYSTSGSYEQYF	TGTGCCAGCAGATACTCGACTAGCGGATCCTACGAGCAGTACTTC
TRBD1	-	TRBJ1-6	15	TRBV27	CASSFQNRGGSPLHF	TGTGCCAGCAGTTTCCAAAACAGGGGCGGTTCACCCCTCCACTTT
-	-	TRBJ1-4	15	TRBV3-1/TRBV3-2	CASSLTTTGIEKLFF	TGTGCCAGCAGCCTTACGACTACAGGGATTGAAAAACTGTTTTTT
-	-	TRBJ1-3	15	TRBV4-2	CASSQGLDSGNTIYF	TGTGCCAGCAGCCAGGGCCTCGACTCTGGAAACACCATATATTTT
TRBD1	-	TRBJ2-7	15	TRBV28	CASRSSGTGKLQQYF	TGTGCCAGCAGGTCCTCCGGGACAGGGAAGCTACAGCAGTACTTC
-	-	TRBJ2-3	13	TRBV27	CASRKQNLGAAYF	TGTGCCAGCAGAAAACAGAATCTGGGTGCAGCGTATTTT
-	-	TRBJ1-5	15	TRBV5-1	CASSPNPGVGQPQHF	TGCGCCAGCAGCCCGAACCCAGGGGTTGGTCAGCCCCAGCATTTT
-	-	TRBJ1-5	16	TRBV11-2	CASASGGYLSNQPQHF	TGTGCCAGCGCCTCCGGAGGCTACCTAAGCAATCAGCCCCAGCATTTT
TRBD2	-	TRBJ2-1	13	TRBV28	CASRLAGFNEQFF	TGTGCCAGCAGGCTAGCGGGGTTCAATGAGCAGTTCTTC
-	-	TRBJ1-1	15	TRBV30	CAWSEGTGPHTEAFF	TGTGCCTGGAGTGAGGGAACAGGACCCCACACTGAAGCTTTCTTT
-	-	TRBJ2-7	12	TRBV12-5	CASGQGFGEQYF	TGTGCTAGTGGTCAGGGTTTCGGCGAGCAGTACTTC
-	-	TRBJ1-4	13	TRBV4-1	CASNLAVGEKLFF	TGCGCCAGCAACTTAGCGGTGGGAGAAAAACTGTTTTTT
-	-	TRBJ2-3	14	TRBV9	CASSLRTSADTQYF	TGTGCCAGCAGCCTCAGGACCTCGGCAGATACGCAGTATTTT
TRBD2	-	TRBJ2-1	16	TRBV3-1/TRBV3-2	CASSQAGLAAQGEQFF	TGTGCCAGCAGCCAAGCGGGACTAGCGGCCCAGGGTGAGCAGTTCTTC
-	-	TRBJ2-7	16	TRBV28	CASSLAGHSGLYEQYF	TGTGCCAGCAGTCTCGCGGGACATTCAGGACTTTACGAGCAGTACTTC
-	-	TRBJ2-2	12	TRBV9	CASTRVPGELFF	TGTGCCAGCACCCGGGTCCCCGGGGAGCTGTTTTTT